The entry below describes one T cell receptor (beta chain). Per the original methods: Estimated nucleated cell counts came from reference gene primer amplification. Profiled with immunoSEQ multiplex PCR; TCRdb holds only in-frame clones, not every one. That table furnishes V, J and clone size, whereas the DNA furnished D and trimming. The sample lists approximately 160,000 clones; 85% to 95% were seen once. Germline CDR1 LGHNA, CDR2 YNFKEQ. The CDR3 spans 14 residues. V lost 4 bases, J lost 2 bases, and 12 bases lay in between. One Seattle source followed patients from active infection through their disease course. These data are taken from a study of blood T cell repertoires in COVID-19. About the research overall: The United States, Italy and Spain supplied acute and convalescent COVID-19 samples. The cDNA or gDNA used as material had been derived from T cells, B-cell-depleted T cells, or PBMCs.

The sequence derives from an older woman with COVID-19, enrolled during active disease. What was sequenced was peripheral blood. The V and J genes are TRBV4-2 and TRBJ2-7; D is unclear. The CDR3 is CASSPDFRAYEQYF. CDR3 in DNA: TGTGCCAGCAGCCCTGACTTTCGTGCCTACGAGCAGTACTTC.